This T cell receptor (beta chain) was sequenced for a study of blood T cell repertoires in COVID-19. This CDR3 is built from 15 residues. V dropped 3 bases and J dropped 6 bases, with 15 bases sitting between them. In germline, CDR1 is KGHSH, CDR2 LQKENI. Sequencing used immunoSEQ multiplex PCR; TCRdb keeps in-frame clones, though not all of them. This sample has about 150,000 clones, with 85% found just once. Material: peripheral blood. The sequence was obtained from a woman aged 60-75 years with COVID-19, enrolled during active disease. This chain links TRBV18 with TRBJ1-5; D remains ambiguous. The CDR3 nucleotides are TGTGCCAGCTCACCTCGAGGTGGGTCAAGTCAGCCCCAGCATTTT. This codes for CASSPRGGSSQPQHF. Complete variable domain (other parts from reference TRBV18 and TRBJ1-5): NAGVMQNPRHLVRRRGQEARLRCSPMKGHSHVYWYRQLPEEGLKFMVYLQKENIIDESGMPKERFSAEFPKEGPSILRIQQVVRGDSAAYFCASSPRGGSSQPQHFGDGTRLSIL.